This T cell receptor beta chain is from a study of CD8+CD57+ T cells in acquired aplastic anemia (dated by TCRdb to 2016 to 2018). Study-level background: A mean of around 3.2 ug of DNA, ranging from about 0.2 to 27.4 ug, was extracted from sorted CD4+ and CD8+ cells. A CD8+CD57+ expansion meant a frequency higher than the mean frequency seen in healthy subjects.

The CDR3 has 12 amino acids, counting the end cysteine and phenylalanine. Only the CDR3 portion is preserved as DNA: 36 bases, with reading frame beginning at the first base. V and J are truncated by 7 bases and 2 bases respectively, leaving an intervening sequence of 8 bases. In the germline V gene (reference sequence), CDR1 corresponds to LNHDA and CDR2 to SQIVND. TCR beta VDJ combination and CDR3 sequence profiling used genomic DNA as the template. TCR repertoire sequencing was run on an Illumina HiSeq 2000. In the original analysis: Repertoire assessment relied on Simpson's diversity index, CDR3 size and DJ length profiles, and TRBV/TRBJ rearrangement plots. The most abundant DNA sequence in the deep sequencing data was defined as the immunodominant clone. CDR3 amino acid sequences were screened for sharing across subjects and were compared with published repertoires and the VDJdb database. Clones were called with MiXCR by TCRdb after fastp trimmed the public reads at Q25, and only in-frame beta chains were retained. CDR3 protein duplicates are merged, each entry listing the most common genes and DNA. None of the V and J calls come from the authors' own analysis; TCRdb made them. In this sample the table shows roughly 170,000 distinct CDR3 sequences, around 50% of which occur a single time. 10% to 15% of the sample is taken by the ten largest.

The patients picked for sequencing were ones in whom flow cytometry had shown an expansion of CD8+CD57+ cells. Severe acquired aplastic anemia was diagnosed in all patients according to International Study of Aplastic Anemia and Agranulocytosis and Camitta criteria. No patient had received any therapy when blood was sampled. The study deep-sequenced TCR repertoires of sorted CD4+ and CD8+ blood T cells from severe aplastic anemia patients and healthy subjects. In the USA, patient enrollment took place under clinicaltrials.gov protocols 00001620, 01623167, 00001397, 00071045, 00081523 and 00961064. Ficoll-Paque density gradient centrifugation was used to isolate peripheral blood mononuclear cells. Before DNA extraction, CD4+ and CD8+ T cells were sorted with FACS or magnetic beads. This clonotype was picked up many times. What this receptor recognizes is not known. No base-level quality is on record; no much larger clone is a single base apart.

Broader findings and caveats from the paper: Although twenty-nine CD8+ CDR3 sequences were shared by patients and controls, these sequences appeared highly expressed in patients and within the immunodominant clones of patients. No significant difference in CD8+ Simpson's diversity was found between patients and healthy controls (P=0.060).

The receptor was derived from a human donor with aplastic anemia. The chain is encoded by TRBV19 joined to TRBJ1-1; the D gene is unclear. The source material was sorted CD4+, CD8+, or CD8+CD57+ T cells (not recorded which) from PBMCs. The bases read TGTGCCAGTAAACGACCTAACACTGAAGCTTTCTTT. This gives the protein CASKRPNTEAFF.